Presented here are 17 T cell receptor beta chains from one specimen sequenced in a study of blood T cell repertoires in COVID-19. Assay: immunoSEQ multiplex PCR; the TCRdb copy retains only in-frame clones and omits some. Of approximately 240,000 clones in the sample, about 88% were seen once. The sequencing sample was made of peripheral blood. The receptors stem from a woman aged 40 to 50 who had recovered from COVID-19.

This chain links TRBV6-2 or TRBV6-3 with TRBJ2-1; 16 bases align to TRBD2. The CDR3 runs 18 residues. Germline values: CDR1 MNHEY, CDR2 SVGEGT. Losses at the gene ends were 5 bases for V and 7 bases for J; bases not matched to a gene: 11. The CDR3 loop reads CASSRGTSGGAGRNEQFF. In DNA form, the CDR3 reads TGTGCCAGCAGTCGCGGGACTAGCGGGGGGGCTGGCAGAAATGAGCAGTTCTTC.

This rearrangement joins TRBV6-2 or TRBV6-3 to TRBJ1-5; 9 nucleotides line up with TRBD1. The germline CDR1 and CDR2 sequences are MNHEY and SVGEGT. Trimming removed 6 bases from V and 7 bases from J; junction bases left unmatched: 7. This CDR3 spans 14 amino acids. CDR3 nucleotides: TGTGCCAGCAGCCTACAGGGGGCTTGGCAGCCCCAGCATTTT. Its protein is CASSLQGAWQPQHF.

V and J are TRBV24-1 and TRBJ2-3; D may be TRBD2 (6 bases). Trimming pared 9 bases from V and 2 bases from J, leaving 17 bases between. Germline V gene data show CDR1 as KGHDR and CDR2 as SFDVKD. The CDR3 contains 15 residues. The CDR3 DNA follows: TGTGCCACCCAAGGCGGGGCGGGGTTCACAGATACGCAGTATTTT. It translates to CATQGGAGFTDTQYF.

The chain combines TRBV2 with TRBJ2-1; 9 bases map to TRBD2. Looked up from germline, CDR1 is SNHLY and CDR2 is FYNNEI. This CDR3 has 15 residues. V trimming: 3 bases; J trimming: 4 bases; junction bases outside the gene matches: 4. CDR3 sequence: CASSDWLAGYNEQFF. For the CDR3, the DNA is TGTGCCAGCAGTGATTGGCTAGCGGGATACAATGAGCAGTTCTTC. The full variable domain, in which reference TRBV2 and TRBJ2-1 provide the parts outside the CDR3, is EPEVTQTPSHQVTQMGQEVILRCVPISNHLYFYWYRQILGQKVEFLVSFYNNEISEKSEIFDDQFSVERPDGSNFTLKIRSTKLEDSAMYFCASSDWLAGYNEQFFGPGTRLTVL.

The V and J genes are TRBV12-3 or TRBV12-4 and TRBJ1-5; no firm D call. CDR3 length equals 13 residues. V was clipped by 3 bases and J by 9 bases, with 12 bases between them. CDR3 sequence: CASSFSQLWPQHF. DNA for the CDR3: TGTGCCAGCAGTTTTTCCCAACTCTGGCCCCAGCATTTT.

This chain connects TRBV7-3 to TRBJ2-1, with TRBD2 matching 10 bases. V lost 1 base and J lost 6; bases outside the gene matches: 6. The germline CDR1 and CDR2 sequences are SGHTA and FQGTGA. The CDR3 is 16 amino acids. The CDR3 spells CASSLKLAGRSNEQFF. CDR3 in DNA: TGTGCCAGCAGCTTAAAACTAGCGGGGAGATCCAATGAGCAGTTCTTC.

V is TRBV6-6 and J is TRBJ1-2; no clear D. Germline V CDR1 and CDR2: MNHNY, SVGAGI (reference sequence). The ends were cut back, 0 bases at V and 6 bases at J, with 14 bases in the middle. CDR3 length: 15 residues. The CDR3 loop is CASSYSDFPADGYTF. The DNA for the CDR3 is TGTGCCAGCAGTTACTCGGACTTTCCCGCGGATGGCTACACCTTC.

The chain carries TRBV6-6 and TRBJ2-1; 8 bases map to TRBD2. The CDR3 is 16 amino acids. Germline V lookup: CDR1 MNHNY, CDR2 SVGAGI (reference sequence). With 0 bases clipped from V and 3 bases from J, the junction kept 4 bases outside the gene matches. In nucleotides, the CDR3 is TGTGCCAGCAGTTACTCTACTAGCGGCTACTACAATGAGCAGTTCTTC. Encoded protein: CASSYSTSGYYNEQFF.

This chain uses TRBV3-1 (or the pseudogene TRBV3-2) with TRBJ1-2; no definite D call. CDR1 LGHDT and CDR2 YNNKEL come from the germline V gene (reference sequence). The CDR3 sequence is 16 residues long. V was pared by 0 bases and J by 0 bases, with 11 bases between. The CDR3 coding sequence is TGTGCCAGCAGCCAAGAGAGCGGCGCTGCTAACTATGGCTACACCTTC. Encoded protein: CASSQESGAANYGYTF.

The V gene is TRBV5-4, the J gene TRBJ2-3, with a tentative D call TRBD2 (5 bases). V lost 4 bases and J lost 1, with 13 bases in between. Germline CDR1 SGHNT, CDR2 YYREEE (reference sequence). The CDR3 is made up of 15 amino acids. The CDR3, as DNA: TGTGCCAGCAGCCCCGCGGGCCTACGCACAGATACGCAGTATTTT. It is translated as CASSPAGLRTDTQYF.

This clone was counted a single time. The CDR3 DNA is TGTGCCACCAGTGATCCATCCGGGACAGGGGAGTCAGAGACCCAGTACTTC. It codes for CATSDPSGTGESETQYF. The chain joins TRBV24-1 to TRBJ2-5; TRBD1 aligns across 10 bases. The CDR3 totals 17 residues. Germline CDR1 KGHDR, CDR2 SFDVKD. Trimming at V came to 3 bases and at J to 4 bases, leaving 10 bases not matched to a gene.

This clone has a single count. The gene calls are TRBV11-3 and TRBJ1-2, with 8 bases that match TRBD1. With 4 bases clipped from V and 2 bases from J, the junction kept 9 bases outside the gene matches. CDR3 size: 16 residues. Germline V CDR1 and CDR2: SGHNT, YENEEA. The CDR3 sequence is CASSSDRVYFNYGYTF. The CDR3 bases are TGTGCCAGCAGCTCGGACAGGGTTTATTTCAACTATGGCTACACCTTC.

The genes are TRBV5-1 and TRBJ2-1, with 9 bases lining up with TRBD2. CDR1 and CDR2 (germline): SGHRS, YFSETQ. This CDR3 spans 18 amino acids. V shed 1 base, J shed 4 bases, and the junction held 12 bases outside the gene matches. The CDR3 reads CASSLRFVGTSSYNEQFF. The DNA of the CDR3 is TGCGCCAGCAGCTTGAGGTTTGTAGGGACTAGCTCATACAATGAGCAGTTCTTC.

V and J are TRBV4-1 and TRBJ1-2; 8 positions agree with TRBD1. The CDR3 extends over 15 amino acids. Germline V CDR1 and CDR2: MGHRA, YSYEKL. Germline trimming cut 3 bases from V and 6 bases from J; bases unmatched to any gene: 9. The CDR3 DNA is TGCGCCAGCAGCCACCAGGGGGCGCTTTTGCATGGCTACACCTTC. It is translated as CASSHQGALLHGYTF.

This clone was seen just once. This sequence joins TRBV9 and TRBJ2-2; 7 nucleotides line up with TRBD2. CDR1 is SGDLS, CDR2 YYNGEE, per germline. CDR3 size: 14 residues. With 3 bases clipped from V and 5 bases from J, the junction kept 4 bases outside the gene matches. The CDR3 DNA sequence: TGTGCCAGCAGCGCCCTGGGAGGGACCGGGGAGCTGTTTTTT. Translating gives CASSALGGTGELFF.

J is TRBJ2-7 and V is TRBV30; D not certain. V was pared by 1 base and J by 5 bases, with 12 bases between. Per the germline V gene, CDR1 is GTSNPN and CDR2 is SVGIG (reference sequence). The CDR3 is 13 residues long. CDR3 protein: CAWSGSGDDEQYF. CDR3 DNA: TGTGCCTGGAGTGGGAGTGGCGACGACGAGCAGTACTTC.

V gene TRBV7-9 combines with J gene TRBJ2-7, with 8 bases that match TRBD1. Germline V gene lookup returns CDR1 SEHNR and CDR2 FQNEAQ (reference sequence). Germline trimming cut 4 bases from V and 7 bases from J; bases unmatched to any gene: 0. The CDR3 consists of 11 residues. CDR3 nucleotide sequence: TGTGCCAGCAGCTGGACAGGGGAGCAGTACTTC. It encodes CASSWTGEQYF.